This TCR beta chain came from a study of blood T cells in healthy people across ages. With a J-beta primer mix and a sample-barcoded 5' primer, a second PCR ran 7 to 11 cycles. One entry per CDR3 protein, called by TCRdb with MiXCR from the 5' RACE reads. The sample gives 730,000 or so distinct CDR3 sequences, roughly 43% of which show up once; approximately 29% is in the top ten. The CDR3 runs to 12 residues. From germline, CDR1 is DFQATT and CDR2 SNEGSKA (reference sequence). The V gene lost 5 bases and the J gene lost 2 bases, with 7 bases spanning the gap. Sample: blood. This receptor was taken from a man aged 80 or over in good health. This chain links TRBV20-1 with TRBJ1-3, with a weak D call TRBD1 (5 bases). CDR3 loop: CSASGPGNTIYF. CDR3 coding DNA: TGCAGTGCTTCAGGGCCTGGAAACACCATATATTTT.